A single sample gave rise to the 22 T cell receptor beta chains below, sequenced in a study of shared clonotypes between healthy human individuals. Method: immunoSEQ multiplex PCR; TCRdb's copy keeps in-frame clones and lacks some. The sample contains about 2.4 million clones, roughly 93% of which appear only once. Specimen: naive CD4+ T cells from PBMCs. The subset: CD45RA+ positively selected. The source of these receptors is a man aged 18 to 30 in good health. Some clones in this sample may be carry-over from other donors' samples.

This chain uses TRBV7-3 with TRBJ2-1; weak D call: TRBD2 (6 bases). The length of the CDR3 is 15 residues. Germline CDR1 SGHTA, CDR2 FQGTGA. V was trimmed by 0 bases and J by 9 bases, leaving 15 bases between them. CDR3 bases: TGTGCCAGCAGCTTAACCCGGCGGGATCTGGGTGAGCAGTTCTTC. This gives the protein CASSLTRRDLGEQFF.

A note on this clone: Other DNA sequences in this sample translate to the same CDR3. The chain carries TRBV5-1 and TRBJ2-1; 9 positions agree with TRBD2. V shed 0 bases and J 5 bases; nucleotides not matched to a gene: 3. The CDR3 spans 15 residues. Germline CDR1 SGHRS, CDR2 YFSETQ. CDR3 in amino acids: CASSLELAGNNEQFF. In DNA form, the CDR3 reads TGCGCCAGCAGCTTGGAGCTAGCGGGGAACAATGAGCAGTTCTTC.

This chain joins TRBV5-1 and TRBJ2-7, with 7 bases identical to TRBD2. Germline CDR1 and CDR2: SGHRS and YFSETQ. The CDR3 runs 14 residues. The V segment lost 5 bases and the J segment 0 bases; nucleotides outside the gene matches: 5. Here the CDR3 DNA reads TGCGCCAGCAGGCCTAGCGGAAACTCCTACGAGCAGTACTTC. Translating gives CASRPSGNSYEQYF.

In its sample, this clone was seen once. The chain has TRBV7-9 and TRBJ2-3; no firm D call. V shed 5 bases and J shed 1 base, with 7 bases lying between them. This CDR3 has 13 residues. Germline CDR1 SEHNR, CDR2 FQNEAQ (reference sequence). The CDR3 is CASSHPRTDTQYF. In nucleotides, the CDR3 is TGTGCCAGCAGCCACCCTCGCACAGATACGCAGTATTTT.

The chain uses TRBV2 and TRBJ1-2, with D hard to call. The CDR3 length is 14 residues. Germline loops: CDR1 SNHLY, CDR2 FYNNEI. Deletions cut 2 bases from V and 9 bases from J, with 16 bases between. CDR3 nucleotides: TGTGCCAGCAGTGAATTTCATGTCGTCCCCAGCTACACCTTC. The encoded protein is CASSEFHVVPSYTF.

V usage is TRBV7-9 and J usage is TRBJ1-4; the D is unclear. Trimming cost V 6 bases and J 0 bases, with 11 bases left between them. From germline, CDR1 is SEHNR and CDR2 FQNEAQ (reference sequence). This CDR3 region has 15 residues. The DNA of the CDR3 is TGTGCCAGCAGTCGGACGGGTGCAACTAATGAAAAACTGTTTTTT. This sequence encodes CASSRTGATNEKLFF.

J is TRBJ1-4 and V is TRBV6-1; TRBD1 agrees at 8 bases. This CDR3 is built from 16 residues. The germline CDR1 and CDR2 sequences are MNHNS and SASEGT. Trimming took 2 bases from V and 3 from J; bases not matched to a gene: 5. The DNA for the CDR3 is TGTGCCAGCAGTGAATTTCAGGGGGCTCCTAATGAAAAACTGTTTTTT. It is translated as CASSEFQGAPNEKLFF.

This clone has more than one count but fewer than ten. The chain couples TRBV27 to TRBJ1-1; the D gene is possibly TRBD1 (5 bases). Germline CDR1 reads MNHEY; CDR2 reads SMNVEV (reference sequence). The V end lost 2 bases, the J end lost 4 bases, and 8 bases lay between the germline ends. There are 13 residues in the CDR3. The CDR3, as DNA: TGTGCCAGCAGTTTAGGGGCAGTCACTGAAGCTTTCTTT. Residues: CASSLGAVTEAFF.

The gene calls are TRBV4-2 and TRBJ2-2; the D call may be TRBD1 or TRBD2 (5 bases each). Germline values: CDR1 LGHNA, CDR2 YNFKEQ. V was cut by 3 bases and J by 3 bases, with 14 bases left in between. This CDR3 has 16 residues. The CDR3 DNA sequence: TGTGCCAGCAGCCAGAGGGGTGCGTTGGACACCGGGGAGCTGTTTTTT. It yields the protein CASSQRGALDTGELFF.

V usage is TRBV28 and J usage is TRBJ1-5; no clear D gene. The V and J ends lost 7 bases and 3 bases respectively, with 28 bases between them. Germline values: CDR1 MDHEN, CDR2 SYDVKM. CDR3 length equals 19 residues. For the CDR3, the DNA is TGTGCCAGCATTCCAGAGGCCTTCCGTGCCGTAGGGATCAATCAGCCCCAGCATTTT. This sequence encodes CASIPEAFRAVGINQPQHF.

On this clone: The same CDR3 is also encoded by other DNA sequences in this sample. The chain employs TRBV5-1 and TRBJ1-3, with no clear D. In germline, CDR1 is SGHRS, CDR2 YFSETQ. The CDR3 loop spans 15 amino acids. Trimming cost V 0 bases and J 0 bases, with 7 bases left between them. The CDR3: CASSLGPNSGNTIYF. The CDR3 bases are TGCGCCAGCAGCTTGGGTCCCAACTCTGGAAACACCATATATTTT.

In DNA, the CDR3 is TGTGCCAGCAGTGAGTCCAGGGCCAGCGAGCAGTACTTC. Translating it yields CASSESRASEQYF. V usage is TRBV2 and J usage is TRBJ2-7; D is perhaps TRBD1 (5 bases). The V and J ends lost 3 bases and 6 bases respectively, with 12 bases between them. The CDR3 totals 13 residues. Germline lookup yields CDR1 SNHLY and CDR2 FYNNEI.

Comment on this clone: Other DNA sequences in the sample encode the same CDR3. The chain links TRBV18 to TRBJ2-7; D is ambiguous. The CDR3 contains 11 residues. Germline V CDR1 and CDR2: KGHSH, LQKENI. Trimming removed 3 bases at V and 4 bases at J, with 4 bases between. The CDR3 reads CASSPGYEQYF. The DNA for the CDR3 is TGTGCCAGCTCACCCGGATACGAGCAGTACTTC.

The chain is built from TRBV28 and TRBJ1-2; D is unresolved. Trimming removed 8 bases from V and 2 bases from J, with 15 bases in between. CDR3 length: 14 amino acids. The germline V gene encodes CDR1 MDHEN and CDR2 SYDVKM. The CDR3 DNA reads TGTGCCAGCCAAAGACAAAAGGGAAACTATGGCTACACCTTC. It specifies CASQRQKGNYGYTF.

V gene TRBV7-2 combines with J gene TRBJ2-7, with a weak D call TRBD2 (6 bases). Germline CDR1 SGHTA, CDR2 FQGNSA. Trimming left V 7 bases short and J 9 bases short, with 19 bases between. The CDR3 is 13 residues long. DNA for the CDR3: TGTGCCAGCAATCCGGGAGCCTCTCCGCGGCAGTACTTC. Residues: CASNPGASPRQYF. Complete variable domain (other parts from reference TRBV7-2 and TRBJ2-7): GAGVSQSPSNKVTEKGKDVELRCDPISGHTALYWYRQSLGQGLEFLIYFQGNSAPDKSGLPSDRFSAERTGGSVSTLTIQRTQQEDSAVYLCASNPGASPRQYFGPGTRLTVT.

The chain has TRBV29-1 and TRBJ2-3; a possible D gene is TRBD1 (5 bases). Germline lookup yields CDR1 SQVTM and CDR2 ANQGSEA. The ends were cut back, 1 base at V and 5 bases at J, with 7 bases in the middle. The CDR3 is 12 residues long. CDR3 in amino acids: CSVEVRGDTQYF. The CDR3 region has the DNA TGCAGCGTTGAAGTAAGGGGAGATACGCAGTATTTT.

CDR3 DNA: TGTGCCAGCAGAACCCTTATGGGCGACACTGAAGCTTTCTTT. The encoded protein is CASRTLMGDTEAFF. The J gene is TRBJ1-1, the V gene TRBV6-5; D is uncertain. The germline gives CDR1 MNHEY, CDR2 SVGAGI. Trimming shortened V by 6 bases and J by 3 bases, and 14 bases separated the two germline ends. The CDR3 contains 14 residues.

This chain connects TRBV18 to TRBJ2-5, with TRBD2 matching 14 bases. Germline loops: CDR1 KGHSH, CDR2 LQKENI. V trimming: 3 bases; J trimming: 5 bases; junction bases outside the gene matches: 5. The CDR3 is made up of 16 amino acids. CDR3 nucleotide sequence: TGTGCCAGCTCACCTGGGACTAGCGGGAGTCTCGAGACCCAGTACTTC. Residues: CASSPGTSGSLETQYF.

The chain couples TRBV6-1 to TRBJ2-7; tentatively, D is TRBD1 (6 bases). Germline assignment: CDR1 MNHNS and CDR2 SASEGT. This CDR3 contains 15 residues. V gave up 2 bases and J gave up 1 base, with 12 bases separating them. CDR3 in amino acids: CASSEPRQASYEQYF. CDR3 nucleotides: TGTGCCAGCAGTGAACCGCGACAGGCTTCCTACGAGCAGTACTTC.

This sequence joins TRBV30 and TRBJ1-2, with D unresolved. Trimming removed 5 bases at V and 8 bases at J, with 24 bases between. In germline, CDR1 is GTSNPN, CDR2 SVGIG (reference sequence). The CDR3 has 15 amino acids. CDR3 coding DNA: TGTGCCTGGCAAACAAAGGCAGGCGGGGTTCAGGGCTACACCTTC. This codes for CAWQTKAGGVQGYTF.

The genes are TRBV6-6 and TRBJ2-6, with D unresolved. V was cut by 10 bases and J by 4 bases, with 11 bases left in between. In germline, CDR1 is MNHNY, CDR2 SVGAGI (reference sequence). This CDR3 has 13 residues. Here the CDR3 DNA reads TGTGCCACCACCCCAGCCGGGGCCAACGTCCTGACTTTC. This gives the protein CATTPAGANVLTF.

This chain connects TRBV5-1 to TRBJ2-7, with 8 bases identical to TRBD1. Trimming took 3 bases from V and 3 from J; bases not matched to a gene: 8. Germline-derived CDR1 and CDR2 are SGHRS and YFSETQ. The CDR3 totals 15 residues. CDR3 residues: CASSSEGQVVYEQYF. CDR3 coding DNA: TGCGCCAGCAGCTCGGAGGGACAGGTTGTCTACGAGCAGTACTTC.